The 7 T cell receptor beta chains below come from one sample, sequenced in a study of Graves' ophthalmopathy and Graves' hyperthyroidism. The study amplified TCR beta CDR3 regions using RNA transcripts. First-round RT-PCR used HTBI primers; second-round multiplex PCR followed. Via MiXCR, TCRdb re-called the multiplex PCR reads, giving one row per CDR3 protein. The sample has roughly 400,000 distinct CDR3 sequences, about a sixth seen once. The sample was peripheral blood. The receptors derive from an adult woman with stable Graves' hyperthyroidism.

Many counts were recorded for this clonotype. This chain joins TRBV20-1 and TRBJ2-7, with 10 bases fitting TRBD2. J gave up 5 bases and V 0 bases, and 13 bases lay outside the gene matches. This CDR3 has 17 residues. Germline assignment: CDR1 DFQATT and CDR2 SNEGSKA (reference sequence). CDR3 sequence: CSARDLERASGSDEQYF. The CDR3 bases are TGCAGTGCTAGAGATCTAGAACGGGCTAGCGGGAGCGACGAGCAGTACTTC.

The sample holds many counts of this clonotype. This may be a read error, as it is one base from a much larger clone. The CDR3 DNA follows: TGTGCCAGCAGTTTATGGGAGACCCAGTACTTC. Translation: CASSLWETQYF. The gene calls are TRBV27 and TRBJ2-5, with no clear D. The V end lost 1 base, the J end lost 5 bases, and 2 bases lay between the germline ends. This CDR3 is 11 amino acids long. Germline V gene lookup returns CDR1 MNHEY and CDR2 SMNVEV (reference sequence).

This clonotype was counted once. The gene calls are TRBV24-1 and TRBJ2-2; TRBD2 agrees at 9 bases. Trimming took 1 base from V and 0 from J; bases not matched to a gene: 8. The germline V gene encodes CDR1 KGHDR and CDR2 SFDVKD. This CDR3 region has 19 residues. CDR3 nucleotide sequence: TGTGCCACCAGTGATTTTGGGCTAGCGGGGCGTACGAACACCGGGGAGCTGTTTTTT. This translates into CATSDFGLAGRTNTGELFF.

CDR3 nucleotide sequence: TGCGCCAGCAGCTACCCCCGGGATCCGGCGGCCTCTGGGGCCAACGTCCTGACTTTC. The encoded protein is CASSYPRDPAASGANVLTF. The genes are TRBV5-1 and TRBJ2-6; the D gene is possibly TRBD2 (5 bases). Per germline, CDR1 SGHRS and CDR2 YFSETQ. The V end was cut by 3 bases, the J end by 0 bases, with 19 bases between. The CDR3 runs to 19 residues.

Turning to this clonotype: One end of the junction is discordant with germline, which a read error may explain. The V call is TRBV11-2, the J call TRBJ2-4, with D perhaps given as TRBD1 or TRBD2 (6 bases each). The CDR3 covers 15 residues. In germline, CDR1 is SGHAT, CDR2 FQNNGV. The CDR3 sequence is CASSKFRGPKYIQYF. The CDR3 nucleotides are TGTGCCAGCAGCAAATTTCGGGGGCCCAAATACATTCAGTACTTC.

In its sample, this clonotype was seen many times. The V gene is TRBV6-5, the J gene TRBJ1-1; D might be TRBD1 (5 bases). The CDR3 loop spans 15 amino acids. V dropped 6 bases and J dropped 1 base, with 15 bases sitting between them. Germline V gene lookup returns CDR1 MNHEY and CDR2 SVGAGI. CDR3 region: CASRLQGRTNTEAFF. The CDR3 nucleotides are TGTGCCAGCAGACTCCAGGGACGGACGAACACTGAAGCTTTCTTT.

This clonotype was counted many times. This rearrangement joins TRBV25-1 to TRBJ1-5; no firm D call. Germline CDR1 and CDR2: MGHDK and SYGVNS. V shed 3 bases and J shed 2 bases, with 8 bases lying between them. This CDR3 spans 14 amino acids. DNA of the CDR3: TGTGCCAGCAGTGATGGAGTTGGCAATCAGCCCCAGCATTTT. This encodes CASSDGVGNQPQHF.